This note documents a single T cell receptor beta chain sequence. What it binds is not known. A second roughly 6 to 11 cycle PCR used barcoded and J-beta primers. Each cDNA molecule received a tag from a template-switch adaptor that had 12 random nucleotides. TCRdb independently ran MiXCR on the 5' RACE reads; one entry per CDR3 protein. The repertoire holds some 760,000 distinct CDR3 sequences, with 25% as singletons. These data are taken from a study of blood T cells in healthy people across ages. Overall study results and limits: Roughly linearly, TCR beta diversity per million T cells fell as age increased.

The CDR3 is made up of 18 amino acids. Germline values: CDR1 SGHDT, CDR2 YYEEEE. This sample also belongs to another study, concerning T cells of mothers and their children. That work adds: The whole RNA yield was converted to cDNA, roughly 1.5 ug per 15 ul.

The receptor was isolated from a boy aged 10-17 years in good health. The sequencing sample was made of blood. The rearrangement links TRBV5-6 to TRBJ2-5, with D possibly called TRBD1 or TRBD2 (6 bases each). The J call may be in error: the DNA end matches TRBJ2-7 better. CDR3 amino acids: CASSGLTGQLPRSNEQYF. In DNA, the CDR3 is TGTGCCAGCAGCGGACTAACAGGGCAGCTCCCCAGATCAAACGAGCAGTACTTC.